This TCR beta chain stems from a study of shared clonotypes between healthy human individuals. It was about 210 ng DNA, tens of thousands of T cell genomes, that sorted-subset replicate PCRs used. Using immunoSEQ multiplex PCR, the repertoire was profiled, and TCRdb retains in-frame clones only, with some absent. The sample records about 2,500,000 clones, more than 80% being singletons. Study-wide results and limits: Sharing of clonotypes among donors was expected to vary with sequencing depth.

Trimming cost V 5 bases and J 0 bases, with 11 bases left between them. Germline V gives CDR1 LNHDA, CDR2 SQIVND (reference sequence). The CDR3 contains 16 residues. In the case of this clone: The antigen is unknown.

Sample: naive CD4+ T cells sorted from blood. Described subset: CD45RA+ positively selected. This TCR was recovered from a man aged 18 to 30 in good health. The chain recombines TRBV19 with TRBJ1-6; perhaps TRBD1 as D (5 bases). The CDR3 loop is CASSLQTDSYNSPLHF. CDR3 nucleotide sequence: TGTGCCAGTAGTCTCCAGACAGACTCCTATAATTCACCCCTCCACTTT.